A selection of T cell receptor beta chains follows, all from one sample in a study of shared clonotypes between healthy human individuals. Clones were sequenced by immunoSEQ multiplex PCR, and TCRdb holds only the in-frame ones, with some missing. Of about 750,000 clones in the sample, 80% to 95% were seen once. Sample: naive CD8+ T cells sorted from blood. Every receptor here comes from a man younger than 45 in good health. Both conserved end residues are part of each CDR3. Each record gives: D gene, J gene, clone size, V gene, CDR3 protein, CDR3 DNA. D genes are given only for firm matches. A row's size may be missing; if present it is once, few, many or a size class.

D: .
J: TRBJ2-3
size: .
V: TRBV6-1
CDR3: CATISLAIGTDTQYF
DNA: TGTGCCACCATTTCTCTAGCGATCGGCACAGATACGCAGTATTTT

D: .
J: TRBJ2-7
size: .
V: TRBV29-1
CDR3: CSVVPRQGGQYF
DNA: TGCAGCGTTGTGCCACGACAGGGAGGGCAGTACTTC

D: .
J: TRBJ2-1
size: .
V: TRBV5-6
CDR3: CASSLNSYNEQFF
DNA: TGTGCCAGCAGCTTAAACTCCTACAATGAGCAGTTCTTC

D: .
J: TRBJ2-1
size: .
V: TRBV29-1
CDR3: CSVERWITSYNEQFF
DNA: TGCAGCGTTGAGAGGTGGATCACCTCCTACAATGAGCAGTTCTTC

D: TRBD2
J: TRBJ2-2
size: .
V: TRBV5-4
CDR3: CASMPGGTGELFF
DNA: TGTGCCAGCATGCCGGGGGGGACCGGGGAGCTGTTTTTT

D: .
J: TRBJ1-1
size: .
V: TRBV27
CDR3: CASRLGAGRTEAFF
DNA: TGTGCCAGCAGGCTTGGGGCAGGGAGGACTGAAGCTTTCTTT

D: TRBD1
J: TRBJ1-5
size: .
V: TRBV7-9
CDR3: CASSGDSNSNQPQHF
DNA: TGTGCCAGCAGTGGGGACAGCAATAGCAATCAGCCCCAGCATTTT

D: TRBD2
J: TRBJ2-5
size: .
V: TRBV15
CDR3: CATSRDLGLQETQYF
DNA: TGTGCCACCAGCAGAGATCTGGGACTACAAGAGACCCAGTACTTC

D: .
J: TRBJ2-1
size: .
V: TRBV5-1
CDR3: CASSGGYNEQFF
DNA: TGCGCCAGCAGCGGTGGCTACAATGAGCAGTTCTTC

D: .
J: TRBJ2-1
size: .
V: TRBV27
CDR3: CASSLSWTGPEQFF
DNA: TGTGCCAGCAGTTTATCATGGACTGGGCCTGAGCAGTTCTTC

D: TRBD2
J: TRBJ2-2
size: .
V: TRBV13
CDR3: CASSLYHGRSWAGNELNTGELFF
DNA: TGTGCCAGCAGCTTATATCACGGGAGGAGTTGGGCAGGGAATGAACTTAACACCGGGGAGCTGTTTTTT

D: .
J: TRBJ1-3
size: .
V: TRBV15
CDR3: CATSRDQALAGNTIYF
DNA: TGTGCCACCAGCAGAGACCAGGCTTTAGCTGGAAACACCATATATTTT

D: TRBD1
J: TRBJ2-2
size: .
V: TRBV19
CDR3: CASLRDRDLTGELFF
DNA: TGTGCCAGTCTCCGGGACAGGGACCTCACCGGGGAGCTGTTTTTT

D: TRBD1
J: TRBJ2-7
size: .
V: TRBV18
CDR3: CASSLVLPGQGEYEQYF
DNA: TGTGCCAGCTCACTTGTTTTACCGGGACAGGGCGAATACGAGCAGTACTTC

D: .
J: TRBJ2-1
size: .
V: TRBV7-2
CDR3: CASSPKTRFATYNEQFF
DNA: TGTGCCAGCAGCCCAAAGACTAGGTTCGCAACCTACAATGAGCAGTTCTTC

D: .
J: TRBJ1-1
size: .
V: TRBV5-5
CDR3: CASSLGGVPNTEAFF
DNA: TGTGCCAGCAGCTTGGGTGGGGTCCCGAACACTGAAGCTTTCTTT

D: .
J: TRBJ2-2
size: .
V: TRBV27
CDR3: CASTYSSNTGELFF
DNA: TGTGCCAGCACTTATAGCTCCAACACCGGGGAGCTGTTTTTT

D: TRBD2
J: TRBJ2-1
size: .
V: TRBV4-1
CDR3: CASSQQLLTSGSYNEQFF
DNA: TGCGCCAGCAGCCAACAGTTGCTGACTAGCGGGAGTTACAATGAGCAGTTCTTC

D: .
J: TRBJ2-7
size: .
V: TRBV7-2
CDR3: CASSLDSTYEQYF
DNA: TGTGCCAGCAGCTTAGATTCGACCTACGAGCAGTACTTC

D: .
J: TRBJ2-5
size: .
V: TRBV9
CDR3: CASSVTGLAETQYF
DNA: TGTGCCAGCAGCGTTACTGGGTTGGCAGAGACCCAGTACTTC

D: TRBD1
J: TRBJ1-4
size: .
V: TRBV25-1
CDR3: CASSWGQGNEKLFF
DNA: TGTGCCAGCAGCTGGGGACAGGGAAACGAAAAACTGTTTTTT

D: .
J: TRBJ2-1
size: .
V: TRBV10-2
CDR3: CASRVGSYNEQFF
DNA: TGCGCCAGCCGCGTGGGATCCTACAATGAGCAGTTCTTC

D: .
J: TRBJ1-3
size: .
V: TRBV7-9
CDR3: CASNERNTIYF
DNA: TGTGCCAGCAACGAAAGAAACACCATATATTTT

D: .
J: TRBJ2-7
size: .
V: TRBV6-5
CDR3: CASSYYRGSYEQYF
DNA: TGTGCCAGCAGTTATTACCGAGGCTCCTACGAGCAGTACTTC

D: .
J: TRBJ2-2
size: .
V: TRBV27
CDR3: CASSLLGRELFF
DNA: TGTGCCAGCAGTTTATTGGGCCGGGAGCTGTTTTTT

D: .
J: TRBJ2-7
size: .
V: TRBV7-9
CDR3: CASSLALGGAIHEQYF
DNA: TGTGCCAGCAGCTTAGCTTTGGGGGGCGCGATCCACGAGCAGTACTTC

D: TRBD2
J: TRBJ2-7
size: .
V: TRBV27
CDR3: CASSLYGLAEHSYEQYF
DNA: TGTGCCAGCAGTTTATACGGACTAGCGGAGCACTCCTACGAGCAGTACTTC

D: .
J: TRBJ2-3
size: .
V: TRBV6-1
CDR3: CASSEEAPPITDTQYF
DNA: TGTGCCAGCAGTGAAGAGGCACCTCCCATCACAGATACGCAGTATTTT

D: .
J: TRBJ1-2
size: .
V: TRBV7-8
CDR3: CASSSLNFANYGYTF
DNA: TGTGCCAGCAGCTCTTTAAATTTCGCTAACTATGGCTACACCTTC

D: TRBD2
J: TRBJ2-7
size: once
V: TRBV28
CDR3: CASSPFGASGRNEQYF
DNA: TGTGCCAGCAGTCCTTTTGGGGCTAGCGGGAGGAACGAGCAGTACTTC

D: .
J: TRBJ2-1
size: .
V: TRBV14
CDR3: CASSQKGGGQSAGGGDEQFF
DNA: TGTGCCAGCAGCCAAAAGGGAGGGGGCCAAAGCGCGGGAGGTGGGGATGAGCAGTTCTTC

D: TRBD2
J: TRBJ2-7
size: .
V: TRBV29-1
CDR3: CSAEREGSYEQYF
DNA: TGCAGCGCTGAGCGGGAGGGCAGCTACGAGCAGTACTTC